The TCR beta chain under discussion was sequenced for a study of blood T cell repertoires in COVID-19 (dated by TCRdb to about 2020). In terms of the full investigation: The collaborator samples originated in the United States, Italy and Spain and spanned the acute and convalescent phases of COVID-19. The samples were drawn from two sources: the first 160 participants of the ongoing ImmuneRACE study, and fewer than 1,500 subjects contributed by 6 global collaborators. The prospective study material was composed of cDNA or gDNA derived from T cells, B-cell-depleted T cells, or PBMCs. Subjects who had been exposed to COVID-19, were actively infected with it, or had recovered from it provided the deeply sampled blood TCRbeta repertoires that made up the dataset. HLA class I and class II types, where available, came from metadata supplied by the sample provider rather than from assay-based typing. The sample metadata nearly always contained a de-identified subject ID, COVID-19 status, age in years and sex. The repertoires were made available in a free public database intended to serve as a resource for research on the immune response to SARS-CoV-2. Results and caveats for the whole study, not just this receptor: Clinical and demographic metadata were provided uncurated, with the amount varying by source and participant.

TCRbeta CDR3 regions were amplified from genomic DNA by means of the immunoSEQ Assay, a bias-controlled multiplex PCR. The paper's data handling went like this. The number of nucleated cells in each sample was estimated from the amplification of reference gene primers within the assay. To quantify the absolute abundance of each unique TCRbeta CDR3 rearrangement, sequence reads were collapsed and filtered. For each sample, productive Simpson clonality was calculated as the square root of Simpson's diversity index across productive rearrangements. Sourced from immuneACCESS, this table was stored by TCRdb with only in-frame sequences that have V and J called. A share of the clones is absent; for the studies checked, an unresolved V gene accounts for under half, and the remainder has no known explanation. Clone size and the V and J calls come from that table; the DNA yielded D and trimming. The table for this sample lists 20,000 to 30,000 clones; 75% to 85% of them were counted only once. The ten most abundant clones make up less than 15% of the sample.

Trimming accounts for 5 bases at V and 12 bases at J, while the number of junction bases matched to no gene is 6. Sequences SGHTA (CDR1) and FQGTGA (CDR2) are obtained from the germline V gene. The CDR3 runs 11 amino acids, cysteine and phenylalanine included. Kept here is only the CDR3 DNA, which spans 33 bases and is read in frame from base 1. Collaborating institutions collected whole blood in K2EDTA tubes following their own protocols. For TCRbeta analysis, collaborator samples were shipped as frozen whole blood, as isolated PBMCs, or as DNA extracted from either sample type. Concerning this clone itself: Its antigen is currently not known. Per-nucleotide qualities are absent, and no much larger clonotype sits a single base away.

The V gene is TRBV7-3 and the J gene is TRBJ2-5, and 7 bases in between align with TRBD2. This clonotype was obtained from a man aged 80 or over with active or convalescent COVID-19. The sample taken for sequencing was peripheral blood. In nucleotides, the sequence is TGTGCCAGCAGCCCCGGGACTACAAAGTACTTC. It specifies CASSPGTTKYF.